This T cell receptor beta chain was profiled in a study of shared clonotypes between healthy human individuals. Overall study context: There were three CD4 naive, three CD4 memory, two CD8 naive and one CD8 memory plates per donor.

Per the study methods: In the immunoSEQ data, sequences were junction-only and lacked quality scores, so filtering differed. Measured with immunoSEQ multiplex PCR; TCRdb has only the in-frame clones, and not every one. The DNA was the basis for D and trimming; V, J and clone size are from that table. This table has about a million clones, about 70% appearing once. The V end was cut by 3 bases, the J end by 4 bases, with 14 bases between. The CDR3 contains 15 residues. Germline CDR1 is SGHRS and CDR2 is YFSETQ. The specimen sequenced was memory CD4+ T cells sorted from blood. Documented subset: CD45RA-negative fraction. This rearrangement joins TRBV5-1 to TRBJ2-1; possibly TRBD1 or TRBD2 for D (6 bases each). This clonotype was obtained from a man aged 18 to 30 in good health. The CDR3 sequence: CASSSSGAVYNEQFF. The CDR3 nucleotides are TGCGCCAGCAGCTCTTCGGGGGCGGTGTACAATGAGCAGTTCTTC.